What follows are 30 T cell receptor beta chains derived from one specimen sequenced in a study of vaccination and CD4 T cells after COVID-19. Cultured CD4+ T-cell DNA underwent Oncomine TCR Beta short-read sequencing. From the PCR reads, TCRdb called clonotypes with MiXCR, one entry per CDR3 protein. Counted here are 9,500 to 12,000 distinct CDR3 sequences, roughly 26% occurring once; the ten biggest clones make up 24%. Antigen specificity for these receptors is unknown. Treatment specified: roughly 10-day PBMC culture with coronavirus spike peptide pools or control peptides (ViraFEST assay). The sample in question was CD4+ T cells from blood, cultured in vitro, obtained after SARS-CoV-2 vaccination. The receptor source for this set is a human donor who had recovered from COVID-19.

The V and J genes are TRBV20-1 and TRBJ2-7; TRBD1 might be the D (6 bases). The CDR3 has 14 amino acids. The germline CDR1 and CDR2 sequences are DFQATT and SNEGSKA (reference sequence). V lost 0 bases, J lost 3 bases, and 12 bases lay in between. CDR3: CSAREGGQYYEQYF. In DNA, the CDR3 is TGCAGTGCTAGAGAAGGCGGACAGTACTACGAGCAGTACTTC.

Relative to its sample, this clonotype is medium-sized. The chain joins TRBV28 to TRBJ1-5; 12 bases map to TRBD1. CDR1 is MDHEN, CDR2 SYDVKM, per germline. Trimming at V came to 5 bases and at J to 9 bases, leaving 11 bases not matched to a gene. The CDR3 extends over 16 amino acids. CDR3 DNA sequence: TGTGCCAGCAGTACAAAATCCGGGACAGGGGGCCGGCCCCAGCATTTT. Its protein is CASSTKSGTGGRPQHF.

This clonotype was observed a handful of times. The V gene is TRBV11-3, the J gene TRBJ2-7; D might be TRBD1 or TRBD2, each matching 5 bases. Germline CDR1 and CDR2: SGHNT and YENEEA. Trimming left V 4 bases short and J 5 bases short, with 18 bases between. The length of the CDR3 is 15 residues. The chain's CDR3 is CASSSYDRGAHEQYF. The CDR3 nucleotides read TGTGCCAGCAGCTCGTACGATCGAGGGGCCCACGAGCAGTACTTC.

The chain recombines TRBV27 with TRBJ2-7; 8 nucleotides match TRBD1. Losses at the gene ends were 5 bases for V and 5 bases for J; bases not matched to a gene: 8. The germline CDR1 and CDR2 sequences are MNHEY and SMNVEV (reference sequence). The CDR3 has 14 amino acids. The CDR3 bases are TGTGCCAGCAGTAGAGGACAGGGCAACAACGAGCAGTACTTC. Translation: CASSRGQGNNEQYF.

The chain carries TRBV7-9 and TRBJ1-5, with unresolved D. Trimming took 1 base from V and 6 from J, leaving 7 bases between them. Per the germline V gene, CDR1 is SEHNR and CDR2 is FQNEAQ (reference sequence). This CDR3 is built from 13 residues. The CDR3 DNA follows: TGTGCCAGCAGCTTAGAATCGGCTCAGCCCCAGCATTTT. Its translation is CASSLESAQPQHF.

About this clonotype itself: The junction does not match germline at one end; this may be a read error. The chain links TRBV7-8 to TRBJ2-7; TRBD1 matches 10 bases. Germline assignment: CDR1 SGHVS and CDR2 FQNEAQ. CDR3 length: 13 amino acids. CDR3 amino acids: CAGSLGQGYEQYF. The CDR3 nucleotides read TGTGCCGGCAGCTTGGGACAGGGGTACGAGCAGTACTTC. Complete variable domain (other parts from reference TRBV7-8 and TRBJ2-7): GAGVSQSPRYKVAKRGQDVALRCDPISGHVSLFWYQQALGQGPEFLTYFQNEAQLDKSGLPSDRFFAERPEGSVSTLKIQRTQQEDSAVYLCAGSLGQGYEQYFGPGTRLTVT.

This clonotype has only a few counts. The V gene is TRBV7-9, the J gene TRBJ1-5, with 11 bases fitting TRBD1. Germline V gives CDR1 SEHNR, CDR2 FQNEAQ (reference sequence). With 3 bases clipped from V and 7 bases from J, the junction kept 5 bases outside the gene matches. This CDR3 region has 15 residues. CDR3: CASSLGQGVEQPQHF. For the CDR3, the DNA is TGTGCCAGCAGCTTGGGACAGGGGGTGGAACAGCCCCAGCATTTT.

Judged by abundance, this clonotype is medium-sized. The chain recombines TRBV7-2 with TRBJ2-5, with a possible D match to TRBD1 (6 bases). The CDR3 has 15 residues. Trimming took off 6 bases at V and 5 bases at J, with 19 bases between the two ends. The germline gives CDR1 SGHTA, CDR2 FQGNSA. In DNA, the CDR3 is TGTGCCAGCAGTAAGGGTGCAGGGGTTGAGGAGACCCAGTACTTC. It specifies CASSKGAGVEETQYF.

This clonotype is termed medium-sized. V gene TRBV7-8 combines with J gene TRBJ1-1, with D possibly matching TRBD1 (5 bases). The CDR3 has 15 amino acids. The ends were cut back, 4 bases at V and 1 base at J, with 13 bases in the middle. Per the germline V gene, CDR1 is SGHVS and CDR2 is FQNEAQ. CDR3 nucleotides: TGTGCCAGCAGCTCCAGGGTGGCCCGGAACACTGAAGCTTTCTTT. It codes for CASSSRVARNTEAFF.

The chain's CDR3 is CASSPSGLGRDEQYF. The CDR3 DNA reads as TGTGCCAGCTCGCCGTCGGGACTAGGACGCGACGAGCAGTACTTC. J is TRBJ2-7 and V is TRBV18, with 8 bases aligning to TRBD2. This CDR3 contains 15 residues. The germline CDR1 and CDR2 sequences are KGHSH and LQKENI. J gave up 5 bases and V 6 bases, and 12 bases lay outside the gene matches.

This clonotype was seen more than once but under ten times. The genes are TRBV12-3 or TRBV12-4 and TRBJ2-5; 8 positions match TRBD2. With V trimmed by 4 bases and J by 7 bases, 5 bases remained unmatched. This CDR3 contains 13 residues. The CDR3 here is CASSSTSEGTQYF. The CDR3 DNA follows: TGTGCCAGCAGTTCGACTAGCGAGGGGACCCAGTACTTC.

The chain couples TRBV6-1 to TRBJ2-7; 8 bases are shared with TRBD1. The length of the CDR3 is 16 residues. The germline V gene encodes CDR1 MNHNS and CDR2 SASEGT. V lost 6 bases and J lost 3; bases outside the gene matches: 13. CDR3 in DNA: TGTGCCAGCAGCTTGTCTGACAGGGGTCCCGGCTACGAGCAGTACTTC. Protein sequence: CASSLSDRGPGYEQYF.

The chain employs TRBV6-1 and TRBJ1-1, with 7 bases matching TRBD1. Germline loops: CDR1 MNHNS, CDR2 SASEGT. The CDR3 is 15 residues long. Germline trimming cut 5 bases from V and 3 bases from J; bases unmatched to any gene: 9. The CDR3 DNA is TGTGCCAGCAGTCCCCAGGGGGTAGATGACACTGAAGCTTTCTTT. Its translation is CASSPQGVDDTEAFF.

Concerning this clonotype itself: With a much larger clone just one base away, this may be a read error. This sequence joins TRBV28 and TRBJ2-5; 7 bases align to TRBD2. Germline V gene sequence: CDR1 MDHEN, CDR2 SYDVKM. The CDR3 is 16 residues long. The CDR3 loop is CPSSLIAGLGGETQYF. CDR3 nucleotide sequence: TGTCCCAGCAGCTTAATCGCTGGACTAGGAGGGGAGACCCAGTACTTC.

This clonotype occurred a few times. This chain connects TRBV6-1 to TRBJ1-5; D is perhaps TRBD1 (6 bases). Between the trimmed V and J ends, which lost 6 bases and 7 bases, there was a span of 19 bases. The CDR3 covers 15 residues. Germline CDR1 is MNHNS and CDR2 is SASEGT. The CDR3 reads CASSPTGNPGQPQHF. The CDR3 region has the DNA TGTGCCAGCAGCCCTACAGGGAATCCAGGCCAGCCCCAGCATTTT.

There are a few counts of this clonotype. The V call is TRBV10-3, the J call TRBJ2-7; D may be TRBD2 (6 bases). The germline V gene has CDR1 ENHRY and CDR2 SYGVKD. The CDR3 length is 12 residues. Trimming took 6 bases from V and 3 from J, leaving 9 bases between them. The CDR3 DNA reads TGTGCCATCAGGGACTACGACTACGAGCAGTACTTC. It encodes CAIRDYDYEQYF.

This clonotype has only a few counts. CDR3 sequence: CASSGRGHEQYF. CDR3 in DNA: TGTGCCAGCAGTGGCAGGGGGCACGAGCAGTACTTC. J is TRBJ2-7 and V is TRBV6-1, with TRBD1 matching 8 bases. V gave up 4 bases and J gave up 5 bases; unmatched junction bases: 1. Germline V gene sequence: CDR1 MNHNS, CDR2 SASEGT. The CDR3 runs 12 residues.

The gene calls are TRBV4-1 and TRBJ2-1; the D is unclear. The CDR3 is 14 residues long. CDR1 is MGHRA, CDR2 YSYEKL, per germline. V was shortened by 0 bases and J by 7 bases, with 10 bases between the two germline ends. The CDR3 sequence: CASSQDHYGNEQFF. The DNA for the CDR3 is TGCGCCAGCAGCCAAGATCACTACGGGAATGAGCAGTTCTTC.

The chain has TRBV9 and TRBJ1-2; the D gene is possibly TRBD1 (6 bases). The germline CDR1 and CDR2 sequences are SGDLS and YYNGEE. V lost 4 bases and J 4 bases, leaving 17 bases between the germline ends. The CDR3 extends over 15 amino acids. The CDR3 here is CASSPQGPPGYGYTF. The CDR3 DNA sequence: TGTGCCAGCAGCCCGCAGGGGCCTCCAGGCTATGGCTACACCTTC.

This clonotype was seen a few times. This chain joins TRBV20-1 and TRBJ1-1; 7 nucleotides align to TRBD1. Germline trimming cut 6 bases from V and 1 base from J; bases unmatched to any gene: 5. Germline lookup yields CDR1 DFQATT and CDR2 SNEGSKA (reference sequence). The CDR3 runs to 13 residues. The DNA for the CDR3 is TGCAGTGCAGAGACAGGGAAGAACACTGAAGCTTTCTTT. It encodes CSAETGKNTEAFF.

This clonotype turned up a few times. The chain couples TRBV6-1 to TRBJ2-7; D not resolved. The germline V and J ends were trimmed by 1 base and 6 bases, with 13 bases remaining between them. Germline loops: CDR1 MNHNS, CDR2 SASEGT. The CDR3 runs 14 residues. As DNA, the CDR3 is TGTGCCAGCAGTGAAGGTCCGGTCCCGGGCGAGCAGTACTTC. Protein: CASSEGPVPGEQYF.

The genes are TRBV4-2 and TRBJ1-5; D is possibly TRBD1 (5 bases). This CDR3 region has 15 residues. With 1 base removed from V and 4 bases from J, the gap between germline ends came to 11 bases. Germline V gene data show CDR1 as LGHNA and CDR2 as YNFKEQ. As DNA, the CDR3 is TGTGCCAGCAGCCAAGCCCCAGGGTTGAATCAGCCCCAGCATTTT. This sequence encodes CASSQAPGLNQPQHF.

This clonotype was picked up a small number of times. The DNA of the CDR3 is TGTGCCAGCAGCTCCCGTCAGGGTAACCTGTTTTTT. As protein: CASSSRQGNLFF. V gene TRBV7-2 combines with J gene TRBJ2-2, with D maybe TRBD1 (5 bases). V was pared by 4 bases and J by 14 bases, with 14 bases between. The CDR3 length is 12 residues. CDR1 and CDR2 (germline): SGHTA, FQGNSA.

This clonotype was picked up a small number of times. The chain recombines TRBV20-1 with TRBJ2-7; unclear D gene. The CDR3 is 13 amino acids. V lost 3 bases and J 3 bases, leaving 12 bases between the germline ends. Germline-derived CDR1 and CDR2 are DFQATT and SNEGSKA (reference sequence). CDR3 amino acids: CSASFLEDYEQYF. The CDR3 DNA follows: TGCAGTGCTAGCTTCCTAGAAGACTACGAGCAGTACTTC.

By share of the sample, this clonotype is medium-sized (0.01 to 0.1%). The chain employs TRBV27 and TRBJ2-5, with D perhaps matching TRBD1 (6 bases). This CDR3 is 16 amino acids long. V was shortened by 1 base and J by 7 bases, with 19 bases between the two germline ends. The germline gives CDR1 MNHEY, CDR2 SMNVEV (reference sequence). CDR3 bases: TGTGCCAGCAGTTTATATGGACAGATGGGAACAAGGACCCAGTACTTC. Amino acid sequence: CASSLYGQMGTRTQYF.

The V call is TRBV5-4, the J call TRBJ2-7; 10 bases are shared with TRBD1. There are 15 residues in the CDR3. Unmatched junction bases numbered 7, after V lost 3 bases and J lost 4 bases. Germline V CDR1 and CDR2: SGHNT, YYREEE (reference sequence). CDR3 sequence reads: CASSYPGTGVYEQYF. DNA for the CDR3: TGTGCCAGCAGCTATCCCGGGACAGGGGTTTACGAGCAGTACTTC. Full variable domain (missing parts from reference TRBV5-4 and TRBJ2-7): ETGVTQSPTHLIKTRGQQVTLRCSSQSGHNTVSWYQQALGQGPQFIFQYYREEENGRGNFPPRFSGLQFPNYSSELNVNALELDDSALYLCASSYPGTGVYEQYFGPGTRLTVT.

This clonotype has a single count. V usage is TRBV18 and J usage is TRBJ2-7; TRBD2 might be the D (5 bases). Germline V gives CDR1 KGHSH, CDR2 LQKENI. Trimming cost V 2 bases and J 0 bases, with 11 bases left between them. CDR3 length equals 15 residues. DNA of the CDR3: TGTGCCAGCTCACCAATCGGAGGATCCTCCTACGAGCAGTACTTC. Its protein product is CASSPIGGSSYEQYF.

The chain recombines TRBV20-1 with TRBJ2-3; perhaps TRBD2 as D (6 bases). The length of the CDR3 is 14 residues. The V gene lost 2 bases and the J gene lost 2 bases, with 11 bases spanning the gap. CDR1 is DFQATT, CDR2 SNEGSKA, per germline (reference sequence). The CDR3 here is CSARRRRDTDTQYF. Written as DNA, the CDR3 is TGCAGTGCTAGAAGGCGGAGGGACACAGATACGCAGTATTTT.

This clonotype was detected only a few times. The chain uses TRBV2 and TRBJ1-2; no clear D gene. Germline CDR1 SNHLY, CDR2 FYNNEI. This CDR3 region has 13 residues. V lost 7 bases to trimming and J lost 7 bases, with 16 bases between them. The CDR3 DNA follows: TGTGCCAGCATAGCAGTCCCTCGGGGTGGCTACACCTTC. Its protein is CASIAVPRGGYTF.

This clonotype was seen only a few times. The chain has TRBV28 and TRBJ2-1; perhaps TRBD2 as D (6 bases). Germline V CDR1 and CDR2: MDHEN, SYDVKM. Trimming took off 7 bases at V and 6 bases at J, with 22 bases between the two ends. This CDR3 contains 16 residues. CDR3 DNA sequence: TGTGCCAGCACCCCAGACGGGAGCCGCCCCCTCAATGAGCAGTTCTTC. Residues: CASTPDGSRPLNEQFF. The whole variable domain, remainder taken from reference TRBV28 and TRBJ2-1, is DVKVTQSSRYLVKRTGEKVFLECVQDMDHENMFWYRQDPGLGLRLIYFSYDVKMKEKGDIPEGYSVSREKKERFSLILESASTNQTSMYLCASTPDGSRPLNEQFFGPGTRLTVL.